Listed below are T cell receptor beta chains from one sample, sequenced in a study of beta chain features in type 1 diabetes. TCRdb's copy holds only in-frame clones and misses some; the assay was immunoSEQ multiplex PCR. This table has over 300,000 clones, around 9.7% appearing once. Sequenced input: central memory CD4+ T cells from blood. These receptors came from a young man with type 1 diabetes. Each CDR3 is given with its conserved first and last residue. D genes are given only for firm matches. For some rows the clone size is stated as once, few or many, or as a class when expanded; others skip it.

cdr3_length: 13
d_call: NA
v_call: TRBV29-1
clone_size: few
j_call: TRBJ1-1
cdr3_nt: TGCAGCGTTGATGAGCAGGGCAACACTGAAGCTTTCTTT
cdr3_aa: CSVDEQGNTEAFF

cdr3_length: 13
d_call: TRBD1
v_call: TRBV30
clone_size: NA
j_call: TRBJ1-2
cdr3_nt: TGTGCCTGGAGTGCGGACAGGTCGAGAGGCTACACCTTC
cdr3_aa: CAWSADRSRGYTF

cdr3_length: 13
d_call: NA
v_call: TRBV18
clone_size: NA
j_call: TRBJ2-7
cdr3_nt: TGTGCCAGCTCACCAACAGGCGCCTACGAGCAGTACTTC
cdr3_aa: CASSPTGAYEQYF

cdr3_length: 16
d_call: NA
v_call: TRBV4-3
clone_size: NA
j_call: TRBJ2-1
cdr3_nt: TGCGCCAGCAGCCAAGATCCCAGGGCGGCCTACAATGAGCAGTTCTTC
cdr3_aa: CASSQDPRAAYNEQFF

cdr3_length: 15
d_call: TRBD1
v_call: TRBV9
clone_size: NA
j_call: TRBJ1-1
cdr3_nt: TGTGCCAGCAGCGTAGATGGCAGGGGGGGAACTGAAGCTTTCTTT
cdr3_aa: CASSVDGRGGTEAFF

cdr3_length: 17
d_call: TRBD1
v_call: TRBV5-8
clone_size: few
j_call: TRBJ2-6
cdr3_nt: TGTGCCAGCAGCGGGGACAGGGAAGGCTCTGGGGCCAACGTCCTGACTTTC
cdr3_aa: CASSGDREGSGANVLTF

cdr3_length: 16
d_call: TRBD1
v_call: TRBV9
clone_size: many
j_call: TRBJ1-4
cdr3_nt: TGTGCCAGCAGCCTTCAGGGGGCGACCAGGAATGAAAAACTGTTTTTT
cdr3_aa: CASSLQGATRNEKLFF

cdr3_length: 14
d_call: NA
v_call: TRBV5-6
clone_size: NA
j_call: TRBJ2-7
cdr3_nt: TGTGCCAGCAGCTCCGGACGGTTCTCCTACGAGCAGTACTTC
cdr3_aa: CASSSGRFSYEQYF

cdr3_length: 13
d_call: NA
v_call: TRBV5-6
clone_size: NA
j_call: TRBJ2-3
cdr3_nt: TGTGCCAGCAGCTTGGGGACCACAGATACGCAGTATTTT
cdr3_aa: CASSLGTTDTQYF

cdr3_length: 16
d_call: NA
v_call: TRBV30
clone_size: few
j_call: TRBJ2-3
cdr3_nt: TGTGCCTGGAGCCGTAGTCCCCGGGAGCACACAGATACGCAGTATTTT
cdr3_aa: CAWSRSPREHTDTQYF

cdr3_length: 15
d_call: NA
v_call: TRBV28
clone_size: NA
j_call: TRBJ2-7
cdr3_nt: TGTGCCAGCGATACCGCGGGTCGGTTGGGGGGCGAGCAGTACTTC
cdr3_aa: CASDTAGRLGGEQYF

cdr3_length: 14
d_call: NA
v_call: TRBV7-9
clone_size: many
j_call: TRBJ2-3
cdr3_nt: TGTGCCAGCAGCATCGACAGGGGAGGGGATACGCAGTATTTT
cdr3_aa: CASSIDRGGDTQYF

cdr3_length: 14
d_call: NA
v_call: TRBV6-5
clone_size: few
j_call: TRBJ1-5
cdr3_nt: TGTGCCAGCAGTTTACAGGGTCGCAATCAGCCCCAGCATTTT
cdr3_aa: CASSLQGRNQPQHF

cdr3_length: 15
d_call: TRBD2
v_call: TRBV4-3
clone_size: NA
j_call: TRBJ2-7
cdr3_nt: TGCGCCAGCAGCCGACTAGCGGGCCCTCTCTACGAGCAGTACTTC
cdr3_aa: CASSRLAGPLYEQYF

cdr3_length: 14
d_call: NA
v_call: TRBV7-6
clone_size: few
j_call: TRBJ1-2
cdr3_nt: TGTGCCAGCAGCTTATGGCAGGGAGACTATGGCTACACCTTC
cdr3_aa: CASSLWQGDYGYTF

cdr3_length: 13
d_call: TRBD2
v_call: TRBV4-3
clone_size: many
j_call: TRBJ2-1
cdr3_nt: TGCGCCAGCAGCCAAGGGGGGGGACTAGCTCCATTCTTC
cdr3_aa: CASSQGGGLAPFF

cdr3_length: 15
d_call: NA
v_call: TRBV6-1
clone_size: NA
j_call: TRBJ1-6
cdr3_nt: TGTGCCAGCAGTCTCCCAAATGGGAGTAATTCACCCCTCCACTTT
cdr3_aa: CASSLPNGSNSPLHF

cdr3_length: 13
d_call: TRBD1
v_call: TRBV18
clone_size: NA
j_call: TRBJ2-7
cdr3_nt: TGTGCCAGCTCACCCGGGACAGTGGGAGAGCAGTACTTC
cdr3_aa: CASSPGTVGEQYF

cdr3_length: 15
d_call: NA
v_call: TRBV5-1
clone_size: NA
j_call: TRBJ1-1
cdr3_nt: TGCGCCAGCAGCTTGGTGACAGTTTCGAACACTGAAGCTTTCTTT
cdr3_aa: CASSLVTVSNTEAFF

cdr3_length: 14
d_call: NA
v_call: TRBV9
clone_size: few
j_call: TRBJ2-6
cdr3_nt: TGTGCCAGCAGCGCGAATTCTGGGGCCAACGTCCTGACTTTC
cdr3_aa: CASSANSGANVLTF

cdr3_length: 16
d_call: TRBD1
v_call: TRBV9
clone_size: NA
j_call: TRBJ2-3
cdr3_nt: TGTGCCAGCAGCCACCCAGGGGGTTCGGTGACAGATACGCAGTATTTT
cdr3_aa: CASSHPGGSVTDTQYF

cdr3_length: 13
d_call: NA
v_call: TRBV10-2
clone_size: few
j_call: TRBJ1-5
cdr3_nt: TGCGCCAGCAGTTTTATTAGCAATCAGCCCCAGCATTTT
cdr3_aa: CASSFISNQPQHF

cdr3_length: 15
d_call: NA
v_call: TRBV6-5
clone_size: few
j_call: TRBJ2-6
cdr3_nt: TGTGCCAGCAGTTACTTGGCAACTGGGGCCAACGTCCTGACTTTC
cdr3_aa: CASSYLATGANVLTF

cdr3_length: 13
d_call: NA
v_call: TRBV30
clone_size: NA
j_call: TRBJ2-5
cdr3_nt: TGTGCCTGGACCCCAGGGGTACAAGAAAACCAGTACTTC
cdr3_aa: CAWTPGVQENQYF

cdr3_length: 15
d_call: NA
v_call: TRBV6-6
clone_size: few
j_call: TRBJ1-1
cdr3_nt: TGTGCCAGCAGCCGGGAAGGTAGAATGAACACTGAAGCTTTCTTT
cdr3_aa: CASSREGRMNTEAFF

cdr3_length: 16
d_call: NA
v_call: TRBV2
clone_size: few
j_call: TRBJ2-6
cdr3_nt: TGTGCCAGCAGTGCATATAGAGGGTCTGGGGCCAACGTCCTGACTTTC
cdr3_aa: CASSAYRGSGANVLTF

cdr3_length: 13
d_call: NA
v_call: TRBV6-1
clone_size: NA
j_call: TRBJ2-1
cdr3_nt: TGTGCCAGCAGTATACAGGGTTACAATGAGCAGTTCTTC
cdr3_aa: CASSIQGYNEQFF

cdr3_length: 13
d_call: NA
v_call: TRBV30
clone_size: few
j_call: TRBJ1-5
cdr3_nt: TGTGCCTGGAGTGTGGACGGCAATCAGCCCCAGCATTTT
cdr3_aa: CAWSVDGNQPQHF

cdr3_length: 14
d_call: TRBD1
v_call: TRBV10-3
clone_size: many
j_call: TRBJ2-3
cdr3_nt: TGTGCCATCAGTCCCGGGACAGGGGAAGATACGCAGTATTTT
cdr3_aa: CAISPGTGEDTQYF

cdr3_length: 12
d_call: NA
v_call: TRBV13
clone_size: few
j_call: TRBJ1-2
cdr3_nt: TGTGCCAGCAACGCTGGAGGTGGTGGCTACACCTTC
cdr3_aa: CASNAGGGGYTF

cdr3_length: 18
d_call: TRBD2
v_call: TRBV29-1
clone_size: few
j_call: TRBJ2-1
cdr3_nt: TGCAGCGTTGAAGGACTAGCCGCCCAAACGAGCTCCTACAATGAGCAGTTCTTC
cdr3_aa: CSVEGLAAQTSSYNEQFF

cdr3_length: 13
d_call: TRBD2
v_call: TRBV11-2
clone_size: NA
j_call: TRBJ2-1
cdr3_nt: TGTGCCAGCAGCTTCGGTAGCGGGGAACTCCAGTTCTTC
cdr3_aa: CASSFGSGELQFF

cdr3_length: 13
d_call: TRBD1
v_call: TRBV6-6
clone_size: few
j_call: TRBJ1-2
cdr3_nt: TGTGCCAGCACGCTACAGGGGAACTATGGCTACACCTTC
cdr3_aa: CASTLQGNYGYTF

cdr3_length: 16
d_call: TRBD2
v_call: TRBV7-2
clone_size: few
j_call: TRBJ2-5
cdr3_nt: TGTGCCAGCAGCTTTGGCCAACTAGCGGGGAAAGAGACCCAGTACTTC
cdr3_aa: CASSFGQLAGKETQYF

cdr3_length: 13
d_call: TRBD2
v_call: TRBV10-2
clone_size: few
j_call: TRBJ2-5
cdr3_nt: TGCGCCAGTAGACTAGCGGGACAAGAGACCCAGTACTTC
cdr3_aa: CASRLAGQETQYF

cdr3_length: 17
d_call: NA
v_call: TRBV5-1
clone_size: few
j_call: TRBJ2-7
cdr3_nt: TGCGCCAGCAGCTTCACTGCCCGGGGGGCGTCCGGGGACGAGCAGTACTTC
cdr3_aa: CASSFTARGASGDEQYF

cdr3_length: 15
d_call: NA
v_call: TRBV7-2
clone_size: few
j_call: TRBJ1-4
cdr3_nt: TGTGCCAGCAGCTTTCAGGGGACCACTAATGAAAAACTGTTTTTT
cdr3_aa: CASSFQGTTNEKLFF

cdr3_length: 15
d_call: NA
v_call: TRBV18
clone_size: NA
j_call: TRBJ2-5
cdr3_nt: TGTGCCAGCTCACCTCTCGTCGGGGCTCAAGAGACCCAGTACTTC
cdr3_aa: CASSPLVGAQETQYF

cdr3_length: 16
d_call: TRBD1
v_call: TRBV7-2
clone_size: NA
j_call: TRBJ1-4
cdr3_nt: TGTGCCAGCAGCTTAACGGGGGGACAGGCCAATGAAAAACTGTTTTTT
cdr3_aa: CASSLTGGQANEKLFF

cdr3_length: 15
d_call: TRBD1
v_call: TRBV19
clone_size: few
j_call: TRBJ2-5
cdr3_nt: TGTGCCAGTAGCAACACCGGGACAGGGGGCGAGACCCAGTACTTC
cdr3_aa: CASSNTGTGGETQYF

cdr3_length: 13
d_call: NA
v_call: TRBV28
clone_size: few
j_call: TRBJ2-7
cdr3_nt: TGTGCCAGCAGTTTTGGGCAGTCCTACGAGCAGTACTTC
cdr3_aa: CASSFGQSYEQYF

cdr3_length: 10
d_call: NA
v_call: TRBV20-1
clone_size: once
j_call: TRBJ2-1
cdr3_nt: TGCAGTGCCGGACACAATGAGCAGTTCTTC
cdr3_aa: CSAGHNEQFF

cdr3_length: 14
d_call: NA
v_call: TRBV5-1
clone_size: NA
j_call: TRBJ1-6
cdr3_nt: TGCGCCAGCAGCCGAGACCTAGGAAATTCACCCCTCCACTTT
cdr3_aa: CASSRDLGNSPLHF

cdr3_length: 17
d_call: NA
v_call: TRBV11-2
clone_size: NA
j_call: TRBJ1-5
cdr3_nt: TGTGCCAGCAGCTCCCTTTTCGTTACAGCTGGCAATCAGCCCCAGCATTTT
cdr3_aa: CASSSLFVTAGNQPQHF

cdr3_length: 15
d_call: TRBD1
v_call: TRBV6-5
clone_size: few
j_call: TRBJ2-5
cdr3_nt: TGTGCCAGCAGTTACCGACAGGGGAACGGCGAGACCCAGTACTTC
cdr3_aa: CASSYRQGNGETQYF

cdr3_length: 16
d_call: TRBD1
v_call: TRBV7-2
clone_size: NA
j_call: TRBJ2-3
cdr3_nt: TGTGCCAGCAGCTTAGCGGCGACAGGGGTAACAGATACGCAGTATTTT
cdr3_aa: CASSLAATGVTDTQYF

cdr3_length: 14
d_call: NA
v_call: TRBV5-8
clone_size: NA
j_call: TRBJ2-6
cdr3_nt: TGTGCCAGCAGCTCGAGCTATGGGGCCAACGTCCTGACTTTC
cdr3_aa: CASSSSYGANVLTF

cdr3_length: 15
d_call: TRBD1
v_call: TRBV6-5
clone_size: few
j_call: TRBJ2-7
cdr3_nt: TGTGCCAGCAGTGCGACCGGGACAGGGTTGGACGAGCAGTACTTC
cdr3_aa: CASSATGTGLDEQYF

cdr3_length: 15
d_call: NA
v_call: TRBV7-2
clone_size: few
j_call: TRBJ1-6
cdr3_nt: TGTGCCAGCAGCCCCAGTAGCTCCTATAATTCACCCCTCCACTTT
cdr3_aa: CASSPSSSYNSPLHF